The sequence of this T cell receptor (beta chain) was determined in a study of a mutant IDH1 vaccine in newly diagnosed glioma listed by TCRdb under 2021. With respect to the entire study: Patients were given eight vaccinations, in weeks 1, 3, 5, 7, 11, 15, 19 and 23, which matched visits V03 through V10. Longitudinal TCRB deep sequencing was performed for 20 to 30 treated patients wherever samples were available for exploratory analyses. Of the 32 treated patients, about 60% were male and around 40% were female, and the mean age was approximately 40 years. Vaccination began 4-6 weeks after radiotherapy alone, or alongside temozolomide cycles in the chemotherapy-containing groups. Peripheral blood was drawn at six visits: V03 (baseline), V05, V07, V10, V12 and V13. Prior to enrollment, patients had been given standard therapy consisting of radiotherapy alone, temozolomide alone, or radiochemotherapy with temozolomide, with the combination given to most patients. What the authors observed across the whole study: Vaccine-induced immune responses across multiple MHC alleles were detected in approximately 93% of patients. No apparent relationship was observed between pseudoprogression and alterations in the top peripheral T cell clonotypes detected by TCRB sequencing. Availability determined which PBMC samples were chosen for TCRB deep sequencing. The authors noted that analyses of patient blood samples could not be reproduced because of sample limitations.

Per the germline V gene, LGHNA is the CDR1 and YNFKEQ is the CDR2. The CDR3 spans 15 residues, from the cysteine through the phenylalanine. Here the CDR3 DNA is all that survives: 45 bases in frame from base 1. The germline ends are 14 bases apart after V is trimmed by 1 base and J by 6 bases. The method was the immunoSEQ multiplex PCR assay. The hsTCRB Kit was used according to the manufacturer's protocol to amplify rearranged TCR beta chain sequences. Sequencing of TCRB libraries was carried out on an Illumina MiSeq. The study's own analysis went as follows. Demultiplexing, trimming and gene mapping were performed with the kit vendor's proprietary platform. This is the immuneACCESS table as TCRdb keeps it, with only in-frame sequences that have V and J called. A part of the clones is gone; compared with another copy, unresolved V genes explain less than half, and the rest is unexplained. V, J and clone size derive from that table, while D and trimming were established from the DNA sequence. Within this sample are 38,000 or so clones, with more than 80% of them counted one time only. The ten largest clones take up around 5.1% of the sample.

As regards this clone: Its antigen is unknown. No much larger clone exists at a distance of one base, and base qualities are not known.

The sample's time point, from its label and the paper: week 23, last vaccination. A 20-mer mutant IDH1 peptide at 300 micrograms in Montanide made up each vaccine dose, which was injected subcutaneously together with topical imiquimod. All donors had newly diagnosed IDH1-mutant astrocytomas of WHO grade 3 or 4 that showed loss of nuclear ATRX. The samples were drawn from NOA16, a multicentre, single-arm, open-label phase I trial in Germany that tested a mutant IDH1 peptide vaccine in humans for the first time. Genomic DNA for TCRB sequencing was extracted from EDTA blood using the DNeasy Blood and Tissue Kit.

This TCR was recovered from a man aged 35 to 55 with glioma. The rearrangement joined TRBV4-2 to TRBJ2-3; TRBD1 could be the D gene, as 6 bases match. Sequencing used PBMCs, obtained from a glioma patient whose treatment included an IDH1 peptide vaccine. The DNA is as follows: TGTGCCAGCAGCCAAGTAACAGAGAGGGGGGATACGCAGTATTTT. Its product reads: CASSQVTERGDTQYF.